Listed here are 32 T cell receptor beta chains from one sample, sequenced in a study of T cell changes during pregnancy in multiple sclerosis. Clones were read by immunoSEQ multiplex PCR, and TCRdb kept only the in-frame ones, dropping some. The data show fewer than 65,000 clones, 91% seen once. The source material was peripheral blood, sampled in the third trimester of pregnancy. Every receptor here comes from a female donor in good health, enrolled as a control in a pregnancy study.

The V call is TRBV5-4, the J call TRBJ2-1; no reliable D call. The germline gives CDR1 SGHNT, CDR2 YYREEE (reference sequence). This CDR3 is built from 13 residues. Trimming took 0 bases from V and 5 from J, leaving 6 bases between them. The CDR3 loop is CASSLADNNEQFF. DNA for the CDR3: TGTGCCAGCAGCTTGGCCGACAACAATGAGCAGTTCTTC.

The V call is TRBV9, the J call TRBJ1-6; D gene uncertain. Trimming cost V 0 bases and J 8 bases, with 12 bases left between them. This CDR3 contains 15 residues. Per the germline V gene, CDR1 is SGDLS and CDR2 is YYNGEE. For the CDR3, the DNA is TGTGCCAGCAGCGTAGGAGATGATTTGGATTCACCCCTCCACTTT. This encodes CASSVGDDLDSPLHF.

The CDR3 region has the DNA TGTGCCAGCAGTGTTATTCGGTTTGAATCTGGCTACACCTTC. This codes for CASSVIRFESGYTF. The chain is built from TRBV6-1 and TRBJ1-2, with D uncertain. With 4 bases removed from V and 7 bases from J, the gap between germline ends came to 16 bases. Germline V gene data show CDR1 as MNHNS and CDR2 as SASEGT. The CDR3 contains 14 residues.

The chain recombines TRBV5-4 with TRBJ2-2; TRBD2 might be the D (6 bases). This CDR3 has 16 residues. The V and J ends lost 3 bases and 7 bases respectively, with 19 bases between them. Germline lookup yields CDR1 SGHNT and CDR2 YYREEE (reference sequence). CDR3 amino acids: CASSYLPDASVGELFF. CDR3 in DNA: TGTGCCAGCAGCTACTTACCAGATGCTAGCGTCGGGGAGCTGTTTTTT.

The CDR3 coding sequence is TGTGCCAGCAGTTACCCCCGCAGGCGACAGCCCCAGCATTTT. Translation: CASSYPRRRQPQHF. V is TRBV6-6 and J is TRBJ1-5; no clear D. CDR1 MNHNY and CDR2 SVGAGI come from the germline V gene (reference sequence). V was shortened by 2 bases and J by 7 bases, with 12 bases between the two germline ends. The CDR3 has 14 amino acids.

V and J are TRBV6-1 and TRBJ2-7, with a tentative D call TRBD1 (6 bases). V was pared by 10 bases and J by 6 bases, with 22 bases between. The CDR3 runs to 14 residues. The germline V gene encodes CDR1 MNHNS and CDR2 SASEGT. The CDR3 reads CATYLPGAGFEQYF. In nucleotides, the CDR3 is TGTGCCACCTACCTACCAGGGGCTGGATTCGAGCAGTACTTC.

V gene TRBV11-1 combines with J gene TRBJ2-3; D not resolved. This CDR3 comprises 14 residues. Germline V gives CDR1 SGHAT, CDR2 FQDESV (reference sequence). V lost 5 bases and J 1 base, leaving 10 bases between the germline ends. The CDR3 DNA is TGTGCCAGCAGCCGGAGTCCGGGCACAGATACGCAGTATTTT. This translates into CASSRSPGTDTQYF.

The chain couples TRBV30 to TRBJ1-5; 7 nucleotides match TRBD1. The junction had 13 bases not matched to a gene; V was cut back by 5 bases and J by 3 bases. This CDR3 spans 16 amino acids. The germline V gene encodes CDR1 GTSNPN and CDR2 SVGIG (reference sequence). CDR3 amino acids: CAWGQAGTVFNQPQHF. CDR3 sequence (DNA): TGTGCCTGGGGGCAAGCCGGGACAGTCTTCAATCAGCCCCAGCATTTT.

This clone was observed a few times. V usage is TRBV5-4 and J usage is TRBJ2-1; 12 bases fit TRBD2. Germline assignment: CDR1 SGHNT and CDR2 YYREEE (reference sequence). The CDR3 length is 18 residues. Trimming took 4 bases from V and 4 from J; bases not matched to a gene: 12. This CDR3 is CASSPRSSGGGKYNEQFF. The DNA for the CDR3 is TGTGCCAGCAGCCCCCGGTCTAGCGGGGGGGGAAAATACAATGAGCAGTTCTTC.

The chain has TRBV7-3 and TRBJ2-6; D uncertain. Germline lookup yields CDR1 SGHTA and CDR2 FQGTGA. The CDR3 loop spans 13 amino acids. Trimming cost V 5 bases and J 8 bases, with 10 bases left between them. CDR3 bases: TGTGCCAGCAGCCCGCCCGGGTCCAACGTCCTGACTTTC. It codes for CASSPPGSNVLTF.

The chain joins TRBV19 to TRBJ2-6; D ambiguous. CDR1 and CDR2 (germline): LNHDA, SQIVND (reference sequence). This CDR3 comprises 13 residues. V dropped 7 bases and J dropped 2 bases, with 6 bases sitting between them. The CDR3 here is CASIYTGANVLTF. CDR3 sequence (DNA): TGTGCCAGTATATACACTGGGGCCAACGTCCTGACTTTC.

The gene calls are TRBV19 and TRBJ1-5, with D unclear. This CDR3 spans 17 amino acids. Trimming cost V 3 bases and J 4 bases, with 19 bases left between them. Per the germline V gene, CDR1 is LNHDA and CDR2 is SQIVND (reference sequence). The CDR3 region has the DNA TGTGCCAGTAGTATTCTTGGACCCGGGGAGTGGAATCAGCCCCAGCATTTT. It specifies CASSILGPGEWNQPQHF.

On this clone: At one boundary the junction diverges from the germline segment, which might be a read error. The gene calls are TRBV7-7 and TRBJ2-1; 8 positions agree with TRBD1. CDR1 is SSHAT and CDR2 is FNYEAQ in the germline V gene (reference sequence). The CDR3 consists of 14 residues. The CDR3 loop is CASSRQGFGDEQFF. The CDR3 DNA follows: TGTGCTAGCAGCCGACAGGGGTTTGGCGATGAGCAGTTCTTC.

This clone has only one observation. The gene calls are TRBV5-6 and TRBJ2-5, with 8 nucleotides matching TRBD2. This CDR3 has 14 residues. Per germline, CDR1 SGHDT and CDR2 YYEEEE. V lost 4 bases to trimming and J lost 1 base; unmatched junction nucleotides: 3. The CDR3 reads CASSPGGLQETQYF. The DNA of the CDR3 is TGTGCCAGCAGCCCGGGAGGGCTCCAAGAGACCCAGTACTTC.

The chain couples TRBV7-8 to TRBJ2-7; 13 bases agree with TRBD2. The V gene's germline CDR1 is SGHVS and CDR2 FQNEAQ. Losses at the gene ends were 8 bases for V and 0 bases for J; bases not matched to a gene: 7. The CDR3 spans 16 residues. Here the CDR3 DNA reads TGTGCCAGCTTCCGACTAGCGGGGGGCCTCTCCTACGAGCAGTACTTC. Protein sequence: CASFRLAGGLSYEQYF.

A single count supports this clone. The chain combines TRBV15 with TRBJ1-4; 11 bases fit TRBD1. Germline CDR1 is LNHNV and CDR2 is YYDKDF (reference sequence). The CDR3 has 14 amino acids. V lost 5 bases and J lost 8; bases outside the gene matches: 4. CDR3 DNA sequence: TGTGCCACCAGCCGGGACAGGGGGATCGAAAAACTGTTTTTT. Translation: CATSRDRGIEKLFF.

V is TRBV14 and J is TRBJ2-1; no definite D call. Trimming shortened V by 3 bases and J by 8 bases, and 5 bases separated the two germline ends. Germline CDR1 and CDR2: SGHDN and FVKESK. The CDR3 sequence is 11 residues long. CDR3 nucleotide sequence: TGTGCCAGCAGCCAGAGCCATGAGCAGTTCTTC. This translates into CASSQSHEQFF. The whole variable domain, remainder taken from reference TRBV14 and TRBJ2-1, is EAGVTQFPSHSVIEKGQTVTLRCDPISGHDNLYWYRRVMGKEIKFLLHFVKESKQDESGMPNNRFLAERTGGTYSTLKVQPAELEDSGVYFCASSQSHEQFFGPGTRLTVL.

The CDR3 DNA sequence: TGTGCCAGTAGGGAACGGACTAATCCCAACTACGAGCAGTACTTC. Protein product: CASRERTNPNYEQYF. The rearrangement links TRBV19 to TRBJ2-7; a weak D match, TRBD2 (6 bases). V was trimmed by 6 bases and J by 3 bases, leaving 18 bases between them. Germline V gene data show CDR1 as LNHDA and CDR2 as SQIVND (reference sequence). The CDR3 is 15 amino acids.

This clone was detected only a few times. This chain connects TRBV18 to TRBJ1-1; maybe TRBD1 (5 bases). Looked up from germline, CDR1 is KGHSH and CDR2 is LQKENI. Trimming pared 1 base from V and 1 base from J, leaving 10 bases between. The CDR3 extends over 15 amino acids. The DNA for the CDR3 is TGTGCCAGCTCACCACTTCCAGGGAAGAACACTGAAGCTTTCTTT. It codes for CASSPLPGKNTEAFF.

Worth noting for this clone: A junction end diverges from the germline sequence, so it may reflect a read error. This chain joins TRBV28 and TRBJ2-1, with 7 bases that match TRBD2. Germline V CDR1 and CDR2: MDHEN, SYDVKM. The CDR3 consists of 14 residues. CDR3 sequence: CASRPGLTFSGLVF. CDR3 nucleotide sequence: TGTGCCAGCCGTCCGGGACTGACTTTTAGCGGGTTGGTCTTC.

J is TRBJ1-3 and V is TRBV7-6; D not resolved. The CDR3 is made up of 12 amino acids. Trimming removed 4 bases from V and 6 bases from J, with 7 bases in between. CDR1 SGHVS and CDR2 FNYEAQ come from the germline V gene. CDR3 sequence: CASSSRENTIYF. In nucleotides, the CDR3 is TGTGCCAGCAGCTCTCGCGAAAACACCATATATTTT.

There are a few counts of this clone. The rearrangement joins TRBV7-8 to TRBJ1-3, with TRBD1 matching over 7 bases. CDR1 and CDR2 from the germline V gene are SGHVS and FQNEAQ. J lost 4 bases, V lost 5 bases, and 8 bases had no gene match. CDR3 length: 15 amino acids. CDR3 in DNA: TGTGCCAGCAGCCTACCGGGACAGCGAGGAAACACCATATATTTT. This codes for CASSLPGQRGNTIYF.

The chain links TRBV2 to TRBJ1-6, with a tentative D call TRBD1 (5 bases). V lost 10 bases and J 7 bases, leaving 14 bases between the germline ends. The CDR3 contains 13 residues. The germline CDR1 and CDR2 sequences are SNHLY and FYNNEI. The DNA of the CDR3 is TGTGCCATCGCTGGGGGAGGGAATTCACCCCTCCACTTT. Translation gives CAIAGGGNSPLHF.

The DNA for the CDR3 is TGTGCCAGCAGCTTAGGGCTCAGTGAAGAGACCCAGTACTTC. Translating gives CASSLGLSEETQYF. The chain joins TRBV7-9 to TRBJ2-5; D gene unclear. In germline, CDR1 is SEHNR, CDR2 FQNEAQ (reference sequence). The CDR3 consists of 14 residues. V lost 1 base to trimming and J lost 3 bases, with 9 bases between them.

The chain joins TRBV7-9 to TRBJ1-1, with D hard to call. CDR3 length equals 13 residues. Germline CDR1 reads SEHNR; CDR2 reads FQNEAQ (reference sequence). Trimming left V 4 bases short and J 8 bases short, with 14 bases between. The CDR3 here is CASSSSNELEAFF. As DNA, the CDR3 is TGTGCCAGCAGCTCCTCAAACGAGCTAGAAGCTTTCTTT.

As concerns this clone: The junction differs from germline at one of its ends, possibly a read error. The chain employs TRBV7-7 and TRBJ2-7; 8 bases fit TRBD1. Germline CDR1 SSHAT, CDR2 FNYEAQ (reference sequence). The CDR3 runs to 20 residues. The CDR3 is CASSLESRQGADVCEYEQYF. CDR3 nucleotide sequence: TGTGCTAGCAGCTTAGAGTCGCGGCAGGGGGCGGACGTATGTGAGTACGAGCAGTACTTC. Full variable domain (remainder filled in from reference TRBV7-7 and TRBJ2-7): GAGVSQSPRYKVTKRGQDVTLRCDPISSHATLYWYQQALGQGPEFLTYFNYEAQPDKSGLPSDRFSAERPEGSISTLTIQRTEQRDSAMYRCASSLESRQGADVCEYEQYFGPGTRLTVT.

The chain links TRBV6-5 to TRBJ1-2; D is uncertain. With 0 bases removed from V and 5 bases from J, the gap between germline ends came to 13 bases. From germline, CDR1 is MNHEY and CDR2 SVGAGI. CDR3 length: 15 amino acids. In DNA form, the CDR3 reads TGTGCCAGCAGTTACTCTAGTCCGTCAAGTTATGGCTACACCTTC. It specifies CASSYSSPSSYGYTF.

This clone was counted only a few times. The chain links TRBV4-1 to TRBJ2-5, with D tentatively TRBD1 (6 bases). Germline assignment: CDR1 MGHRA and CDR2 YSYEKL. V was pared by 3 bases and J by 7 bases, with 18 bases between. CDR3 length: 15 amino acids. CDR3 in DNA: TGCGCCAGCAGCCAGGCTACAGGGATCACAGGGACCCAGTACTTC. Its translation is CASSQATGITGTQYF.

The V and J genes are TRBV28 and TRBJ2-1, with TRBD1 matching over 12 bases. The CDR3 is 17 residues long. V gave up 3 bases and J gave up 6 bases; unmatched junction bases: 9. Per germline, CDR1 MDHEN and CDR2 SYDVKM. In DNA, the CDR3 is TGTGCCAGCAGTTTGTTAATCGGGACAGGGGGCCTCAATGAGCAGTTCTTC. Protein product: CASSLLIGTGGLNEQFF.

V and J are TRBV6-6 and TRBJ1-1; D remains ambiguous. Germline-derived CDR1 and CDR2 are MNHNY and SVGAGI (reference sequence). V was trimmed by 6 bases and J by 4 bases, leaving 18 bases between them. CDR3 length: 15 residues. Here the CDR3 reads CASSFIPRLGTEAFF. DNA of the CDR3: TGTGCCAGCAGCTTCATCCCACGACTGGGCACTGAAGCTTTCTTT.

The J gene is TRBJ2-7, the V gene TRBV27, with 12 bases lining up with TRBD1. V trimming: 8 bases; J trimming: 3 bases; junction bases outside the gene matches: 8. Germline V gene lookup returns CDR1 MNHEY and CDR2 SMNVEV (reference sequence). This CDR3 comprises 15 residues. CDR3 nucleotide sequence: TGTGCCAGCTCGGCGGGGACAGGGGGCTTCTACGAGCAGTACTTC. Translating it yields CASSAGTGGFYEQYF.

The chain combines TRBV6-4 with TRBJ2-7; no clear D gene. V lost 6 bases and J lost 3, with 21 bases in between. The CDR3 contains 16 residues. Germline assignment: CDR1 MRHNA and CDR2 SNTAGT. The CDR3 region has the DNA TGTGCCAGCAGCGAATACGCGTCAAGAACAGTCTACGAGCAGTACTTC. It is translated as CASSEYASRTVYEQYF.